Presented here are 18 T cell receptor beta chains from one specimen sequenced in a study of PD-1 blockade in mismatch repair-deficient tumors (dated 2017 in TCRdb). Library method: the immunoSEQ multiplex PCR assay. This immuneACCESS table, as held by TCRdb, lists in-frame sequences with V and J called but not all clones. Of the missing ones, under half trace to an unresolved V gene in checked studies; the others have no known cause. This sample lists approximately 40,000 clones; about 76% were detected once. Jointly, the top ten make up roughly 22% of the sample. Specimen: peripheral blood, collected 4 weeks after starting pembrolizumab. All receptors come from an adult with mismatch repair-deficient cancer.

To note about this clone: Compared with germline, one end of the junction differs, possibly owing to a read error. The chain combines TRBV7-7 with TRBJ2-1; D possibly corresponds to TRBD2 (5 bases). Germline CDR1 and CDR2: SSHAT and FNYEAQ (reference sequence). The CDR3 has 14 amino acids. CDR3 sequence (DNA): TGTGCTAGCAGCTTATCTTCTAGCATCAATGAGCAGTTCTTC. Translated, it gives CASSLSSSINEQFF.

The rearrangement links TRBV10-2 to TRBJ2-1; 12 bases map to TRBD2. This CDR3 region has 15 residues. J was trimmed by 6 bases and V by 7 bases; bases with no gene match: 7. Germline V gene lookup returns CDR1 WSHSY and CDR2 SAAADI. CDR3 residues: CASTPGLAGINEQFF. CDR3 DNA: TGCGCCAGCACCCCCGGACTAGCGGGAATCAATGAGCAGTTCTTC.

The chain employs TRBV7-6 and TRBJ2-7; D perhaps matches TRBD2 (6 bases). The germline V gene has CDR1 SGHVS and CDR2 FNYEAQ. Trimming took 5 bases from V and 3 from J, leaving 17 bases between them. This CDR3 spans 15 amino acids. CDR3 sequence: CASSPLSGGVYEQYF. For the CDR3, the DNA is TGTGCCAGCAGCCCCCTCTCAGGCGGGGTCTACGAGCAGTACTTC.

The chain is built from TRBV5-1 and TRBJ2-3; 8 bases align to TRBD2. The V segment lost 3 bases and the J segment 4 bases; nucleotides outside the gene matches: 13. This CDR3 contains 17 residues. Germline V CDR1 and CDR2: SGHRS, YFSETQ. In DNA, the CDR3 is TGCGCCAGCAGCTCAGTAGCGGGACCCGCGAGCGCAGATACGCAGTATTTT. Amino acid sequence: CASSSVAGPASADTQYF.

This clone was counted only a few times. The rearrangement uses TRBV5-5 and TRBJ1-1; a weak D match, TRBD1 (5 bases). CDR1 is SGHKS, CDR2 YYEKEE, per germline (reference sequence). Trimming stripped 6 bases from V and 2 bases from J, with 11 bases between. The CDR3 totals 13 residues. CDR3 residues: CASTGTANTEAFF. The CDR3, as DNA: TGTGCCAGCACCGGGACGGCAAACACTGAAGCTTTCTTT.

The chain couples TRBV2 to TRBJ2-2, with unresolved D. The germline V gene encodes CDR1 SNHLY and CDR2 FYNNEI. This CDR3 spans 14 amino acids. Between the trimmed V and J ends, which lost 0 bases and 1 base, there was a span of 3 bases. The CDR3 reads CASSEARNTGELFF. CDR3 DNA: TGTGCCAGCAGTGAAGCCAGGAACACCGGGGAGCTGTTTTTT.

V usage is TRBV5-4 and J usage is TRBJ2-7; D is possibly TRBD1 (5 bases). The CDR3 length is 14 residues. Trimming removed 4 bases at V and 1 base at J, with 12 bases between. Germline loops: CDR1 SGHNT, CDR2 YYREEE (reference sequence). CDR3: CASSRDRKSYEQYF. The CDR3 DNA sequence: TGTGCCAGCAGCCGAGACAGAAAGTCCTACGAGCAGTACTTC. Combining the CDR3 with reference TRBV5-4 and TRBJ2-7 gives the whole variable domain ETGVTQSPTHLIKTRGQQVTLRCSSQSGHNTVSWYQQALGQGPQFIFQYYREEENGRGNFPPRFSGLQFPNYSSELNVNALELDDSALYLCASSRDRKSYEQYFGPGTRLTVT.

A single count supports this clone. The rearrangement joins TRBV27 to TRBJ2-2, with a possible D match to TRBD1 (6 bases). V dropped 5 bases and J dropped 3 bases, with 10 bases sitting between them. Germline assignment: CDR1 MNHEY and CDR2 SMNVEV (reference sequence). The CDR3 has 14 residues. The CDR3 reads CASSVGQYTGELFF. In nucleotides, the CDR3 is TGTGCCAGCAGTGTAGGACAGTACACCGGGGAGCTGTTTTTT.

CDR3 DNA sequence: TGTGCCTGGAGGAACCGGGGGCGAAACACTGAAGCTTTCTTT. This sequence encodes CAWRNRGRNTEAFF. The chain combines TRBV30 with TRBJ1-1, with D tentatively TRBD1 (6 bases). The germline V gene has CDR1 GTSNPN and CDR2 SVGIG (reference sequence). This CDR3 has 14 amino acids. Trimming stripped 3 bases from V and 2 bases from J, with 13 bases between.

J is TRBJ2-1 and V is TRBV27; D unresolved. V was trimmed by 6 bases and J by 0 bases, leaving 18 bases between them. Germline-derived CDR1 and CDR2 are MNHEY and SMNVEV (reference sequence). The length of the CDR3 is 17 residues. The DNA for the CDR3 is TGTGCCAGCAGCACTGATCTTAACAAACCCTCCTACAATGAGCAGTTCTTC. Translated: CASSTDLNKPSYNEQFF.

This clone showed up just a few times. This sample also contains other DNA sequences that code for the same CDR3. The chain links TRBV9 to TRBJ2-7, with 10 bases that match TRBD2. J lost 6 bases, V lost 2 bases, and 5 bases had no gene match. The CDR3 runs 14 residues. Germline CDR1 SGDLS, CDR2 YYNGEE. CDR3 DNA: TGTGCCAGCAGCGTCGGCCTAGCGGGAGCCGAGCAGTACTTC. Translated, it gives CASSVGLAGAEQYF. The whole variable domain, remainder taken from reference TRBV9 and TRBJ2-7, is DSGVTQTPKHLITATGQRVTLRCSPRSGDLSVYWYQQSLDQGLQFLIQYYNGEERAKGNILERFSAQQFPDLHSELNLSSLELGDSALYFCASSVGLAGAEQYFGPGTRLTVT.

The CDR3 reads CASSMGQFSNQPQHF. DNA of the CDR3: TGTGCCAGTAGTATGGGTCAATTTAGCAATCAGCCCCAGCATTTT. The rearrangement joins TRBV19 to TRBJ1-5; D gene unclear. The length of the CDR3 is 15 residues. CDR1 is LNHDA, CDR2 SQIVND, per germline (reference sequence). Trimming took off 3 bases at V and 0 bases at J, with 9 bases between the two ends.

V is TRBV4-1 and J is TRBJ1-2, with a possible D match to TRBD1 (6 bases). In germline, CDR1 is MGHRA, CDR2 YSYEKL. The CDR3 loop spans 14 amino acids. V shed 4 bases and J shed 6 bases, with 15 bases lying between them. The CDR3, as DNA: TGCGCCAGCAGCCTAATAGGGGGGAAGGATGGCTACACCTTC. Its protein product is CASSLIGGKDGYTF.

The V gene is TRBV7-9, the J gene TRBJ2-2; 9 bases are a match to TRBD1. Losses at the gene ends were 2 bases for V and 6 bases for J; bases not matched to a gene: 10. The CDR3 sequence is 17 residues long. The V gene's germline CDR1 is SEHNR and CDR2 FQNEAQ (reference sequence). DNA of the CDR3: TGTGCCAGCAGCTTATGGGCCTGGACAGGGGATGCCGGGGAGCTGTTTTTT. Translation gives CASSLWAWTGDAGELFF.

The genes are TRBV11-3 and TRBJ1-1; 10 bases align to TRBD1. J lost 4 bases, V lost 4 bases, and 6 bases had no gene match. CDR3 length: 15 amino acids. Germline V lookup: CDR1 SGHNT, CDR2 YENEEA. Here the CDR3 DNA reads TGTGCCAGCAGCTCACGGGGGACAGGGGCCACTGAAGCTTTCTTT. As protein: CASSSRGTGATEAFF.

V usage is TRBV30 and J usage is TRBJ1-2; no definite D call. The germline V gene encodes CDR1 GTSNPN and CDR2 SVGIG (reference sequence). The CDR3 totals 12 residues. The V end lost 0 bases, the J end lost 4 bases, and 6 bases lay between the germline ends. For the CDR3, the DNA is TGTGCCTGGAGTGTACTCGGCTATGGCTACACCTTC. This codes for CAWSVLGYGYTF.

This clone showed up many times. The chain recombines TRBV6-5 with TRBJ1-4; tentatively, D is TRBD1 (5 bases). V was cut by 6 bases and J by 5 bases, with 10 bases left in between. Germline CDR1 MNHEY, CDR2 SVGAGI. The CDR3 runs 13 residues. CDR3 in DNA: TGTGCCAGCAGAAACCGGGACAATGAAAAACTGTTTTTT. This gives the protein CASRNRDNEKLFF.

This chain uses TRBV6-5 with TRBJ2-2; D is perhaps TRBD1 or TRBD2 (5 bases each). There are 15 residues in the CDR3. The ends were cut back, 1 base at V and 2 bases at J, with 8 bases in the middle. Germline V gene sequence: CDR1 MNHEY, CDR2 SVGAGI. This CDR3 reads CASSYWGPNTGELFF. CDR3 in DNA: TGTGCCAGCAGTTACTGGGGACCAAACACCGGGGAGCTGTTTTTT.